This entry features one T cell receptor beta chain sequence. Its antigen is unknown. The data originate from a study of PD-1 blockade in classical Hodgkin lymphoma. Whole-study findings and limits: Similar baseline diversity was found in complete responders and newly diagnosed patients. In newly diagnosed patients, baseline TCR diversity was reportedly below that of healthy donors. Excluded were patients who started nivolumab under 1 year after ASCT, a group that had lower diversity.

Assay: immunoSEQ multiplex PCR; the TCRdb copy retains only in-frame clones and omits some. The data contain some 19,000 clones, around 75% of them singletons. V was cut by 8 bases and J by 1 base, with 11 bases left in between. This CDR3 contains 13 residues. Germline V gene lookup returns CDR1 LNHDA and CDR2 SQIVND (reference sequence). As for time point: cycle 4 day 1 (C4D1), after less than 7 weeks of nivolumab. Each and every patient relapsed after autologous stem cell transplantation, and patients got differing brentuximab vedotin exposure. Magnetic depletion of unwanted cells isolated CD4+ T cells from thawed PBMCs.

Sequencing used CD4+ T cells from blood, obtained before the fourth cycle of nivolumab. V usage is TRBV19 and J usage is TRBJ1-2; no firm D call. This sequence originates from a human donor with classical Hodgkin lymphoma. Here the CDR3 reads CASQRHHNYGYTF. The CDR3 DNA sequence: TGTGCCAGTCAGCGCCACCATAACTATGGCTACACCTTC.